This is a list of T cell receptor beta chains from one sample in a study of ipilimumab plus nivolumab after autologous stem cell transplantation. The data were produced by immunoSEQ multiplex PCR, yet TCRdb's version contains in-frame clones alone and is incomplete. The sample lists around 3,200 clones, roughly 84% occurring once. The sequenced sample was PBMCs, obtained in a trial of ipilimumab plus nivolumab as post-transplant consolidation. The receptor source for this set is a male donor with multiple myeloma. Each CDR3 is given with its conserved first and last residue. Fields, in order: D gene, J gene, V gene, CDR3 length, clone size, CDR3 protein, CDR3 DNA. The D gene is left open where the match is weak. Rows may omit the clone size; those that give it use once, few, many or a size class.

- TRBJ2-2 TRBV6-4 13 - CASSDTNTGELFF TGTGCCAGCAGTGACACCAACACCGGGGAGCTGTTTTTT
- TRBJ1-2 TRBV27 15 few CASRPRQVANYGYTF TGTGCCAGCAGACCTAGACAGGTAGCTAACTATGGCTACACCTTC
- TRBJ1-3 TRBV18 16 - CASSPTVSPSGNTIYF TGTGCCAGCTCACCGACAGTTTCCCCCTCTGGAAACACCATATATTTT
TRBD1 TRBJ1-6 TRBV2 16 - CASSWTGVQGDSPLHF TGTGCCAGCAGTTGGACAGGGGTTCAGGGCGATTCACCCCTCCACTTT
- TRBJ1-5 TRBV12-5 17 - CASGLVVDTPSNQPQHF TGTGCTAGTGGTTTGGTAGTCGACACCCCGAGCAATCAGCCCCAGCATTTT
- TRBJ1-6 TRBV29-1 14 - CSVRDTSYNSPLHF TGCAGCGTTAGAGATACCTCCTATAATTCACCCCTCCACTTT
TRBD1 TRBJ2-5 TRBV28 19 - CASTPAGTGIILGVGTQYF TGTGCCAGCACCCCGGCGGGGACAGGGATAATTTTGGGAGTCGGGACCCAGTACTTC
- TRBJ2-5 TRBV5-1 14 - CASSLSRGGETQYF TGCGCCAGCAGCTTGTCCAGGGGCGGCGAGACCCAGTACTTC
- TRBJ2-2 TRBV5-5 15 - CASSSTAANTGELFF TGTGCCAGCAGTTCGACTGCCGCGAACACCGGGGAGCTGTTTTTT
TRBD1 TRBJ2-4 TRBV28 16 - CASSGQNSLAKNIQYF TGTGCCAGTTCGGGACAGAATAGTTTAGCCAAAAACATTCAGTACTTC
TRBD1 TRBJ1-5 TRBV7-8 16 - CASSPIGQGGNQPQHF TGTGCCAGCAGCCCGATCGGACAGGGCGGCAATCAGCCCCAGCATTTT
TRBD1 TRBJ2-7 TRBV4-1 15 - CASSLQGASTYEQYF TGCGCCAGCAGCCTCCAGGGGGCGTCCACCTACGAGCAGTACTTC
- TRBJ2-1 TRBV19 15 - CASSPRGSFYNEQFF TGTGCCAGTAGTCCGAGGGGGTCCTTTTACAATGAGCAGTTCTTC
- TRBJ1-4 TRBV25-1 14 - CASRDTATNEKLFF TGTGCCAGCAGGGACACTGCAACTAATGAAAAACTGTTTTTT
TRBD1 TRBJ2-7 TRBV27 17 - CASSLAVSGTGSYEQYF TGTGCCAGCAGTTTAGCGGTTTCCGGGACAGGGTCCTACGAGCAGTACTTC